Below, one T cell receptor beta chain is given with its context. Its specificity is unknown. The source of the sample is a study of CXCR3-negative and CXCR3-positive naive CD8 T cells. The CDR3 runs 15 residues. Study findings and constraints: Naive cells with CXCR3 showed TRB CDR3s that were more hydrophobic than those in CXCR3-negative naive cells. TRB CDR3 properties served as the basis for inferring TCR strength, and surface CD5 was comparable between naive subsets. Memory CD8+ cells had much lower diversity, and both naive subsets had comparably high diversity.

Naive cells were sorted as CD45RO-, CCR7+, CD27+ and CD95-. 5' RACE that incorporated UMI labels was used to prepare the TRB cDNA libraries. From the 5' RACE reads, TCRdb lists one entry per CDR3 protein and no DNA. This table lists 120,000 to 150,000 distinct CDR3 sequences. Input material: naive CXCR3+ CD8+ T cells from blood. Documented subset: CD45RO-CCR7+CD27+CD95- naive CD8+ T cells expressing CXCR3 (TNR3+). The TCR sequence derives from a human donor in good health. Some clones in this sample may be carry-over from other donors' samples. The V gene is TRBV12-3 or TRBV12-4, the J gene TRBJ2-1; TCRdb outputs TRBD2, but without DNA this stays unchecked. CDR3 in amino acids: CASSPSGGPGNEQFF.